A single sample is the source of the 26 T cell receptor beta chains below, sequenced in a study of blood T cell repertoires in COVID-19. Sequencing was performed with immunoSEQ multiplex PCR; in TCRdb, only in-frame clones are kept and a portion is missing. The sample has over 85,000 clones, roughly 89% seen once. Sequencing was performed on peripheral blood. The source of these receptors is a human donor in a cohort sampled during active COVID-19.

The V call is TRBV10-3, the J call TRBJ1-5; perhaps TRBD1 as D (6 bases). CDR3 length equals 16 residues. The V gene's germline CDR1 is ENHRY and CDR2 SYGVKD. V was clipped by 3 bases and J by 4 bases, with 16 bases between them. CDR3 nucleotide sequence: TGTGCCATCAGTGAACGCCCTCCGGGACAAAATCAGCCCCAGCATTTT. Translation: CAISERPPGQNQPQHF.

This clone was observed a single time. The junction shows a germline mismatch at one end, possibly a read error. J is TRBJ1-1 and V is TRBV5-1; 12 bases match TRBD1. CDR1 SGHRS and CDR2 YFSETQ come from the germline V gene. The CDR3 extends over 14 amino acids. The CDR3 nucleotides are TGCGCCAGCAGCTTTAATCCGGGACAGGGGGCCTCTAGCTTT. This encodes CASSFNPGQGASSF.

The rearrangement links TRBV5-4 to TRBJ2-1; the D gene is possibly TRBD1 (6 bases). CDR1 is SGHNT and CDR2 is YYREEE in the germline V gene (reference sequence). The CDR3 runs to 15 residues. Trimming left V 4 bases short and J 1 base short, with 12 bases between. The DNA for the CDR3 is TGTGCCAGCAGCCTACAGGGTGCGTCCTACAATGAGCAGTTCTTC. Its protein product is CASSLQGASYNEQFF.

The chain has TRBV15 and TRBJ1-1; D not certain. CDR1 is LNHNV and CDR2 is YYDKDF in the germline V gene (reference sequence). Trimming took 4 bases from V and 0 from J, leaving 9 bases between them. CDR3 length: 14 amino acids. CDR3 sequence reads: CATSTYSMNTEAFF. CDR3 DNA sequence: TGTGCCACCAGCACGTATAGTATGAACACTGAAGCTTTCTTT. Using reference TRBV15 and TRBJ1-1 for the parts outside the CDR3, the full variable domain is DAMVIQNPRYQVTQFGKPVTLSCSQTLNHNVMYWYQQKSSQAPKLLFHYYDKDFNNEADTPDNFQSRRPNTSFCFLDIRSPGLGDTAMYLCATSTYSMNTEAFFGQGTRLTVV.

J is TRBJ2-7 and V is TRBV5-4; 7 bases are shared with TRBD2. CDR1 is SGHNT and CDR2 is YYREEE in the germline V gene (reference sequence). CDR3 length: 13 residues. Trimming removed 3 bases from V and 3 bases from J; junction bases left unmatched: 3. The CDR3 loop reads CASSSGTNYEQYF. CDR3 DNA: TGTGCCAGCAGCTCCGGGACTAACTACGAGCAGTACTTC.

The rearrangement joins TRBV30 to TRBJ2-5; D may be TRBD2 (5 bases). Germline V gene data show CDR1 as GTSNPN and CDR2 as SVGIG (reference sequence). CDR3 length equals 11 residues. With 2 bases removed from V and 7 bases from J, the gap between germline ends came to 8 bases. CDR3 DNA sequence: TGTGCCTGGAGTCGCGCGGGGACCCAGTACTTC. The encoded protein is CAWSRAGTQYF.

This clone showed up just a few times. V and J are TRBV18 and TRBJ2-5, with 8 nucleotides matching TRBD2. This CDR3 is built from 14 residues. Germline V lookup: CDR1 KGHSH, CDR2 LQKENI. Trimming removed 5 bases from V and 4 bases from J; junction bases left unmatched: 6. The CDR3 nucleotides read TGTGCCAGCTCAGAGAGCGGGGGCGGAGAGACCCAGTACTTC. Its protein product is CASSESGGGETQYF.

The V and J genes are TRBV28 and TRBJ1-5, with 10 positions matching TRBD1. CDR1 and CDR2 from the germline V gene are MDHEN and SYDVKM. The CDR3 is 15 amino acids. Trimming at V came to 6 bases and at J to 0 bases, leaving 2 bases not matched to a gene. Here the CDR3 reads CASRGQGNSNQPQHF. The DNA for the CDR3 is TGTGCCAGCAGGGGACAGGGGAATAGCAATCAGCCCCAGCATTTT.

CDR3 bases: TGTGCCAGCAGCAAGGAGGAGGGACGGGGCTACACCTTC. It yields the protein CASSKEEGRGYTF. V is TRBV21-1 and J is TRBJ1-2. TRBV21-1 is annotated as a pseudogene. This CDR3 contains 13 residues.

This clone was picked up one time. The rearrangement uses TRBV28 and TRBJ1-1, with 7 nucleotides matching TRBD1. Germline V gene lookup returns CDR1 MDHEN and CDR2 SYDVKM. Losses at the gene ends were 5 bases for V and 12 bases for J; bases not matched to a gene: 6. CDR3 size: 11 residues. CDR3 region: CASSQNRGTFF. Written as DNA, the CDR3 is TGTGCCAGCAGTCAAAACAGGGGAACTTTCTTT.

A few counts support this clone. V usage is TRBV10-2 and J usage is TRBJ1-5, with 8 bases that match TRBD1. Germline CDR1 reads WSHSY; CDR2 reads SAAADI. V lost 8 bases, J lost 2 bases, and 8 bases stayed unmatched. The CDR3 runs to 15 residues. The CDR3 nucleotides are TGCGCCAGCGGAAGGACAGGGTTGGGCAATCAGCCCCAGCATTTT. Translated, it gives CASGRTGLGNQPQHF.

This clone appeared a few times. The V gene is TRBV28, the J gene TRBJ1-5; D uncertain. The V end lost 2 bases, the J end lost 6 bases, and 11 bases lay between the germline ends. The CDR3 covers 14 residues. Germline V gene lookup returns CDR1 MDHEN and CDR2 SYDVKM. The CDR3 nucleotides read TGTGCCAGCAGTTTAGCGGGAACCCTTCAGCCCCAGCATTTT. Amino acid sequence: CASSLAGTLQPQHF. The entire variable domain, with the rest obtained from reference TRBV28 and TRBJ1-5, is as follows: DVKVTQSSRYLVKRTGEKVFLECVQDMDHENMFWYRQDPGLGLRLIYFSYDVKMKEKGDIPEGYSVSREKKERFSLILESASTNQTSMYLCASSLAGTLQPQHFGDGTRLSIL.

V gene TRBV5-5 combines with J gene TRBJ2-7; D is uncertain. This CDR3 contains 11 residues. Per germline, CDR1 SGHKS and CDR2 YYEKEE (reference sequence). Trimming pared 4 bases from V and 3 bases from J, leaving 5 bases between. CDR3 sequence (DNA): TGTGCCAGCAGCCCAGACTACGAGCAGTACTTC. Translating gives CASSPDYEQYF. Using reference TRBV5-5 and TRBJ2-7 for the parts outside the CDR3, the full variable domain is DAGVTQSPTHLIKTRGQQVTLRCSPISGHKSVSWYQQVLGQGPQFIFQYYEKEERGRGNFPDRFSARQFPNYSSELNVNALLLGDSALYLCASSPDYEQYFGPGTRLTVT.

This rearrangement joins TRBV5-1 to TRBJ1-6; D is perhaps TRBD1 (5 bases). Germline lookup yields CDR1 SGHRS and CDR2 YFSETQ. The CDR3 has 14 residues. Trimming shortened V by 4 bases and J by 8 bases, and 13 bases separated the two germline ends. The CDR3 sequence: CASSLTGDYSPLHF. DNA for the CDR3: TGCGCCAGCAGCCTTACAGGAGACTATTCACCCCTCCACTTT. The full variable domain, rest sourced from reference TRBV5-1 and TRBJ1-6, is KAGVTQTPRYLIKTRGQQVTLSCSPISGHRSVSWYQQTPGQGLQFLFEYFSETQRNKGNFPGRFSGRQFSNSRSEMNVSTLELGDSALYLCASSLTGDYSPLHFGNGTRLTVT.

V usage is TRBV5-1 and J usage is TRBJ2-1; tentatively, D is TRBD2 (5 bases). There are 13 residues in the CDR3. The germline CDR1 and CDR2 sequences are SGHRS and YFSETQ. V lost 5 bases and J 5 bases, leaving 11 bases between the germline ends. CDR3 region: CASRGSTHNEQFF. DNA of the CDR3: TGCGCCAGCAGGGGGAGCACCCACAATGAGCAGTTCTTC.

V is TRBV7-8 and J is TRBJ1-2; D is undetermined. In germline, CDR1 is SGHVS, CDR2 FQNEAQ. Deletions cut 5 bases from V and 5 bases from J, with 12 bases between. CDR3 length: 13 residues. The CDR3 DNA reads TGTGCCAGCAGCAACCGAGGGTGGTATGGCTACACCTTC. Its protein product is CASSNRGWYGYTF.

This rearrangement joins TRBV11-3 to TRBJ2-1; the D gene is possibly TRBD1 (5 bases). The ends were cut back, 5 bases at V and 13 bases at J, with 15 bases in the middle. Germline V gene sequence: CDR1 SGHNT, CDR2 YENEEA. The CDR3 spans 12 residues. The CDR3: CASSTDNRIQFF. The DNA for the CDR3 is TGTGCCAGCAGCACGGACAATAGGATCCAGTTCTTC.

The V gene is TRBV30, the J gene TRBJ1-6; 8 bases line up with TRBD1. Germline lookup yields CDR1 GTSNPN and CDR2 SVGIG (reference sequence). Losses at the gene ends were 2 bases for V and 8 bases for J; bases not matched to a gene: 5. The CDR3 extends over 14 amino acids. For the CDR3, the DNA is TGTGCCTGGAGTTCTGACAGGGGTTATTCACCCCTCCACTTT. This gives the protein CAWSSDRGYSPLHF.

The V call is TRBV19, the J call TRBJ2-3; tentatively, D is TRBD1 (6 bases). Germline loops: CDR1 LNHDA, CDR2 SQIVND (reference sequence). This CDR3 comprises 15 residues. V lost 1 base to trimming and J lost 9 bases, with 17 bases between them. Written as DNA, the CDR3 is TGTGCCAGTAGTATAGGTAACAGGGTGCTTGCCACGCAGTATTTT. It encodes CASSIGNRVLATQYF. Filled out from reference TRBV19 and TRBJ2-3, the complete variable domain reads DGGITQSPKYLFRKEGQNVTLSCEQNLNHDAMYWYRQDPGQGLRLIYYSQIVNDFQKGDIAEGYSVSREKKESFPLTVTSAQKNPTAFYLCASSIGNRVLATQYFGPGTRLTVL.

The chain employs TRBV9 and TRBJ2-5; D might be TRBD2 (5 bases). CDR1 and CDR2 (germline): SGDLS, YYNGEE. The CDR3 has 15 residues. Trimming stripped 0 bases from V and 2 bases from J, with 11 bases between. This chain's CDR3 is CASSVAPDWQETQYF. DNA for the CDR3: TGTGCCAGCAGCGTAGCTCCGGACTGGCAAGAGACCCAGTACTTC.

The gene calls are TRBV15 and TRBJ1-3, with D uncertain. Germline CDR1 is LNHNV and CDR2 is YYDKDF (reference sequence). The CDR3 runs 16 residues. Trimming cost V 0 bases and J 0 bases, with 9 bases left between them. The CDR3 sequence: CATSRDRTLSGNTIYF. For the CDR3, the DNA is TGTGCCACCAGCAGAGATCGAACTCTCTCTGGAAACACCATATATTTT.

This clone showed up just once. The chain's CDR3 is CASHRGLVTEAFF. The CDR3 nucleotides are TGTGCCAGTCACAGGGGGCTGGTCACTGAAGCTTTCTTT. This rearrangement joins TRBV28 to TRBJ1-1; TRBD1 agrees at 9 bases. This CDR3 has 13 residues. Germline assignment: CDR1 MDHEN and CDR2 SYDVKM. Losses at the gene ends were 9 bases for V and 4 bases for J; bases not matched to a gene: 6.

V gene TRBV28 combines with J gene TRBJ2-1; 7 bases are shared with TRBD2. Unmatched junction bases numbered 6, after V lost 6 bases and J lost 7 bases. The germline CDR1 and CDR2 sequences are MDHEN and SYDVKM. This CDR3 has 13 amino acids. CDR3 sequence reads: CASRAGVRNEQFF. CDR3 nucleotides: TGTGCCAGCAGGGCGGGAGTTCGGAATGAGCAGTTCTTC.

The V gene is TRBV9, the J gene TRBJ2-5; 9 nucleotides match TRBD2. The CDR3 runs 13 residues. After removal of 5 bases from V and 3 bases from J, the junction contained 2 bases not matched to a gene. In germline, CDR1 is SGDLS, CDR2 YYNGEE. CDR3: CASRRTSEETQYF. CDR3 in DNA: TGTGCCAGCAGGCGGACTAGCGAAGAGACCCAGTACTTC.

The CDR3 sequence: CASSSQGAYEQYF. The DNA for the CDR3 is TGTGCCAGTAGTAGCCAGGGGGCTTACGAGCAGTACTTC. The chain joins TRBV19 to TRBJ2-7, with 8 bases identical to TRBD1. Germline V gene data show CDR1 as LNHDA and CDR2 as SQIVND (reference sequence). The CDR3 loop spans 13 amino acids. The trim removed 4 bases at V and 4 bases at J, leaving 3 bases unmatched.

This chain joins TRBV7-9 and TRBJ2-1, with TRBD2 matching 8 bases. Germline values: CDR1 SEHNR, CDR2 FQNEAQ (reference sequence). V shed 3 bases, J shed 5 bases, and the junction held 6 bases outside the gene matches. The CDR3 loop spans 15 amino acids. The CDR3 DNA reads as TGTGCCAGCAGCTTGCGGTCGGGGGGGGACAATGAGCAGTTCTTC. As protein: CASSLRSGGDNEQFF.